At least ten counts were recorded for the clone carrying this TCR beta chain. Its antigen remains unknown. The data derive from a study of read filtering for tumor transcriptome and immune sequencing. Study at large: Among patients, 17 were male and about 15 female, aged about 40 to 90 (mean around 61). About 8 patients were R-ISS I, some 16 were R-ISS II, 6 or 7 were R-ISS III. RNA-seq yielded only about 75 to 1273 TCR reads, IR-seq about 3.5 to 11 million. Findings of the study overall: Single-read clonotypes: roughly 81% of IR-seq clonotypes (roughly 3.5% of reads), about 75% of RNA-seq clonotypes (44.6% of reads).

This library used approximately 390 ng RNA and molecular barcoded adaptors spanning alpha/delta and beta/gamma chains. TCRdb recomputed calls from the reads with MiXCR, one row per CDR3 protein. Of tens of thousands of distinct CDR3 sequences listed, around 21% were seen once; the top ten hold around two fifths. Source material: a population of CD138-negative cells sorted from bone marrow. This TCR derives from a donor aged 40 or older with multiple myeloma.

The CDR3 region has the DNA TGTGCCAGCAGCCTATCGACAGGTAACGATGAGCAGTTCTTC. Its protein is CASSLSTGNDEQFF. J is TRBJ2-1 and V is TRBV7-3; the D gene is possibly TRBD1 (6 bases). Deletions cut 5 bases from V and 8 bases from J, with 16 bases between. Germline V gives CDR1 SGHTA, CDR2 FQGTGA. This CDR3 spans 14 amino acids.